Listed here is a single T cell receptor beta chain. 5'RACE template switching built TCR beta cDNA with unique molecular identifiers. TCRdb derives one entry per CDR3 protein from the 5' RACE reads, leaving out DNA. The table for this sample gives roughly 380,000 distinct CDR3 sequences. The data stem from a study of T cells expressing NK-cell markers. Germline values: CDR1 LGHNT, CDR2 FRNRAP. CDR3 length equals 14 residues. V is TRBV12-5 and J is TRBJ2-1; no DNA is available, so the TRBD2 call from TCRdb remains unchecked. The origin of this receptor is a man aged 18 to 70 in good health. The sequenced sample was blood T cells: a sorted CD56 or NKG2C T cell subset, CD4+ or CD8+ T cells, or bulk PBMC T cells (not recorded which). CDR3 residues: CASGLQLAGDEQFF.